The 22 T cell receptor beta chains below were found in one sample sequenced in a study of radiation and T cells in renal cell carcinoma. This table comes from immunoSEQ multiplex PCR, and its TCRdb copy is limited to in-frame clones, with some not included. The sample holds around 26,000 clones, about 62% seen once. Treatment reported: treatment-naive control, cytoreductive nephrectomy. The source was tumor tissue, collected from a patient whose treatment was nephrectomy without radiotherapy. Receptors originate from a man aged 35-49 years with renal cell carcinoma.

The table lists this clone with a few counts. The rearrangement joins TRBV10-2 to TRBJ2-5; 8 positions match TRBD2. The CDR3 has 16 amino acids. Looked up from germline, CDR1 is WSHSY and CDR2 is SAAADI. Trimming removed 4 bases from V and 2 bases from J; junction bases left unmatched: 9. The CDR3, as DNA: TGCGCCAGCAGTGGGGGCTCGCGGGGGGCTCAAGAGACCCAGTACTTC. It specifies CASSGGSRGAQETQYF.

The CDR3 DNA reads as TGTGCCAGCAGCCAAGAATGGGGGACTCCCTCCTACGAGCAGTACTTC. Its translation: CASSQEWGTPSYEQYF. V gene TRBV4-2 combines with J gene TRBJ2-7, with a possible D match to TRBD2 (6 bases). In germline, CDR1 is LGHNA, CDR2 YNFKEQ. V lost 0 bases to trimming and J lost 0 bases, with 12 bases between them. This CDR3 contains 16 residues.

V usage is TRBV7-3 and J usage is TRBJ2-5, with 9 nucleotides matching TRBD2. This CDR3 region has 15 residues. V lost 4 bases to trimming and J lost 4 bases; unmatched junction nucleotides: 7. CDR1 and CDR2 from the germline V gene are SGHTA and FQGTGA. DNA for the CDR3: TGTGCCAGCAGCTCGGGGACTAGCTGGAGAGAGACCCAGTACTTC. Translation: CASSSGTSWRETQYF.

A few counts support this clone. V is TRBV6-6 and J is TRBJ1-2; D is unresolved. Germline V gene lookup returns CDR1 MNHNY and CDR2 SVGAGI (reference sequence). The CDR3 has 14 residues. Trimming pared 5 bases from V and 4 bases from J, leaving 14 bases between. The CDR3 is CASSPPPELYGYTF. The DNA of the CDR3 is TGTGCCAGCAGTCCCCCTCCCGAGCTCTATGGCTACACCTTC.

This chain links TRBV5-1 with TRBJ2-7; 10 positions match TRBD2. The CDR3 loop spans 15 amino acids. J gave up 6 bases and V 2 bases, and 8 bases lay outside the gene matches. The germline gives CDR1 SGHRS, CDR2 YFSETQ. The CDR3 protein is CASSFSQAGGSEQYF. CDR3 DNA sequence: TGCGCCAGCAGCTTCTCCCAAGCGGGAGGGTCCGAGCAGTACTTC.

CDR3 loop: CASSLAPTSGETQYF. CDR3 coding DNA: TGTGCCAGCAGCTTAGCTCCCACTAGCGGGGAGACCCAGTACTTC. The chain recombines TRBV7-2 with TRBJ2-5, with 9 bases matching TRBD2. The CDR3 contains 15 residues. Germline loops: CDR1 SGHTA, CDR2 FQGNSA. V trimming: 0 bases; J trimming: 5 bases; junction bases outside the gene matches: 4. Using reference TRBV7-2 and TRBJ2-5 for the parts outside the CDR3, the full variable domain is GAGVSQSPSNKVTEKGKDVELRCDPISGHTALYWYRQSLGQGLEFLIYFQGNSAPDKSGLPSDRFSAERTGGSVSTLTIQRTQQEDSAVYLCASSLAPTSGETQYFGPGTRLLVL.

The gene calls are TRBV12-5 and TRBJ1-1, with D unclear. Between the trimmed V and J ends, which lost 3 bases and 1 base, there was a span of 9 bases. There are 14 residues in the CDR3. From germline, CDR1 is LGHNT and CDR2 FRNRAP. CDR3 residues: CASGFGPRNTEAFF. The DNA of the CDR3 is TGTGCTAGTGGTTTCGGTCCACGGAACACTGAAGCTTTCTTT.

The CDR3 reads CASSLEGPGREQFF. Here the CDR3 DNA reads TGTGCCAGCAGCCTCGAAGGGCCTGGACGAGAGCAGTTCTTC. The chain is built from TRBV5-6 and TRBJ2-1; D unclear. The germline V and J ends were trimmed by 4 bases and 10 bases, with 18 bases remaining between them. Germline-derived CDR1 and CDR2 are SGHDT and YYEEEE. There are 14 residues in the CDR3.

This chain uses TRBV5-1 with TRBJ1-2, with 8 bases fitting TRBD1. Germline CDR1 SGHRS, CDR2 YFSETQ. There are 14 residues in the CDR3. The ends lost 3 bases at V and 3 bases at J; junction bases unmatched: 4. The CDR3 protein is CASSSGQGDYGYTF. The CDR3 coding sequence is TGCGCCAGCAGCTCTGGACAGGGTGACTATGGCTACACCTTC.

The chain has TRBV2 and TRBJ1-5; D not certain. The ends were cut back, 0 bases at V and 5 bases at J, with 11 bases in the middle. Germline CDR1 and CDR2: SNHLY and FYNNEI. There are 15 residues in the CDR3. CDR3 nucleotides: TGTGCCAGCAGTGAAGCGCGTGGCAGTTATCAGCCCCAGCATTTT. The encoded protein is CASSEARGSYQPQHF.

The chain uses TRBV5-5 and TRBJ2-1, with 7 nucleotides matching TRBD2. Germline CDR1 SGHKS, CDR2 YYEKEE (reference sequence). V trimming: 0 bases; J trimming: 7 bases; junction bases outside the gene matches: 10. The CDR3 totals 16 residues. CDR3 amino acids: CASSLEWLAGQNEQFF. CDR3 DNA sequence: TGTGCCAGCAGCTTGGAGTGGTTAGCGGGCCAGAATGAGCAGTTCTTC. Drawing the rest from reference TRBV5-5 and TRBJ2-1, the complete variable domain is DAGVTQSPTHLIKTRGQQVTLRCSPISGHKSVSWYQQVLGQGPQFIFQYYEKEERGRGNFPDRFSARQFPNYSSELNVNALLLGDSALYLCASSLEWLAGQNEQFFGPGTRLTVL.

The J gene is TRBJ2-7, the V gene TRBV5-5; the match to TRBD1 covers 7 bases. Germline values: CDR1 SGHKS, CDR2 YYEKEE (reference sequence). Unmatched junction bases numbered 7, after V lost 2 bases and J lost 2 bases. The CDR3 has 15 residues. The CDR3 region has the DNA TGTGCCAGCAGCTTCGGCAGGGGGTCGGCCTACGAGCAGTACGTC. This sequence encodes CASSFGRGSAYEQYV.

The V call is TRBV5-1, the J call TRBJ2-7; 9 bases align to TRBD1. Germline V gives CDR1 SGHRS, CDR2 YFSETQ. V dropped 0 bases and J dropped 7; count of bases not matched to a gene: 2. CDR3 length equals 13 residues. The CDR3 here is CASSLEDRGEQYF. Here the CDR3 DNA reads TGCGCCAGCAGCTTGGAAGACAGGGGGGAGCAGTACTTC.

This clone was recorded a few times. This chain uses TRBV7-9 with TRBJ2-5, with D possibly TRBD2 on 6 matching bases. The CDR3 runs to 14 residues. The germline V gene has CDR1 SEHNR and CDR2 FQNEAQ (reference sequence). The V end lost 7 bases, the J end lost 4 bases, and 16 bases lay between the germline ends. This CDR3 reads CASTLAGFGETQYF. The CDR3 DNA is TGTGCCAGCACCCTGGCGGGGTTTGGAGAGACCCAGTACTTC.

This sequence joins TRBV30 and TRBJ2-3, with 11 nucleotides matching TRBD1. The CDR3 totals 15 residues. The V gene's germline CDR1 is GTSNPN and CDR2 SVGIG (reference sequence). After removal of 4 bases from V and 4 bases from J, the junction contained 7 bases not matched to a gene. This chain's CDR3 is CAWNEGDRGADTQYF. In nucleotides, the CDR3 is TGTGCCTGGAATGAGGGGGACAGGGGGGCAGATACGCAGTATTTT.

Note on this clone: The identical CDR3 is also encoded by other nucleotide sequences in the sample. The V and J genes are TRBV5-1 and TRBJ1-1, with unresolved D. Germline CDR1 SGHRS, CDR2 YFSETQ. There are 14 residues in the CDR3. V shed 0 bases and J shed 3 bases, with 9 bases lying between them. CDR3 nucleotides: TGCGCCAGCAGCTTGGCCGGCGGGTACACTGAAGCTTTCTTT. As protein: CASSLAGGYTEAFF.

The rearrangement links TRBV6-5 to TRBJ1-6, with a possible D match to TRBD1 (5 bases). This CDR3 has 14 amino acids. CDR1 and CDR2 (germline): MNHEY, SVGAGI. Trimming removed 6 bases at V and 7 bases at J, with 13 bases between. The CDR3 sequence: CASSFREANSPLHF. CDR3 DNA: TGTGCCAGCAGCTTCAGGGAAGCCAATTCACCCCTCCACTTT.

V is TRBV6-6 and J is TRBJ1-2; 7 nucleotides line up with TRBD1. From germline, CDR1 is MNHNY and CDR2 SVGAGI (reference sequence). The V gene end was trimmed by 6 bases and the J gene end by 4 bases; junction bases not matched to a gene: 8. The CDR3 contains 14 residues. The CDR3 DNA follows: TGTGCCAGCAGCGAGATCTCAGGGGGCTATGGCTACACCTTC. Translation: CASSEISGGYGYTF.

The V and J genes are TRBV2 and TRBJ1-1, with D perhaps matching TRBD1 (5 bases). Germline V gene lookup returns CDR1 SNHLY and CDR2 FYNNEI. The CDR3 loop spans 14 amino acids. Between the trimmed V and J ends, which lost 2 bases and 2 bases, there was a span of 9 bases. This chain's CDR3 is CASSESGGNTEAFF. CDR3 coding DNA: TGTGCCAGCAGTGAATCTGGGGGAAACACTGAAGCTTTCTTT.

The V and J genes are TRBV7-2 and TRBJ1-2; 7 positions match TRBD1. Germline CDR1 SGHTA, CDR2 FQGNSA. This CDR3 spans 16 amino acids. With 5 bases clipped from V and 4 bases from J, the junction kept 13 bases outside the gene matches. DNA for the CDR3: TGTGCCAGCAGCCCCCCTCAGGGGGGGATATTCTATGGCTACACCTTC. Its translation: CASSPPQGGIFYGYTF.

The chain couples TRBV7-2 to TRBJ1-1; D remains unclear. Germline V gene lookup returns CDR1 SGHTA and CDR2 FQGNSA. V lost 1 base to trimming and J lost 6 bases, with 6 bases between them. This CDR3 is built from 12 residues. DNA of the CDR3: TGTGCCAGCAGCTTAGTGTCTCCTGAAGCTTTCTTT. The encoded protein is CASSLVSPEAFF.

The chain joins TRBV19 to TRBJ2-6; D unclear. Looked up from germline, CDR1 is LNHDA and CDR2 is SQIVND (reference sequence). This CDR3 is built from 13 residues. Trimming pared 8 bases from V and 9 bases from J, leaving 14 bases between. CDR3 nucleotide sequence: TGTGCCAGTGAACAATCCTGGGACAACGTCCTGACTTTC. Residues: CASEQSWDNVLTF.